These 17 T cell receptor beta chains were all obtained from the same sample, sequenced in a study of identical twins. Via MiXCR, TCRdb re-called the 5' RACE reads, giving one row per CDR3 protein. The sample carries about 240,000 distinct CDR3 sequences, roughly a tenth recorded once. Sequencing was carried out using memory T cells sorted from blood. All receptors derive from a man in his fifties or sixties in good health.

This clonotype was counted ten times or more. The chain employs TRBV12-3 or TRBV12-4 and TRBJ2-2; D is unresolved. CDR3 length equals 12 residues. Trimming removed 3 bases at V and 7 bases at J, with 6 bases between. The CDR3 bases are TGTGCCAGCAGTTTTCAGAGCGGGGAGCTGTTTTTT. It codes for CASSFQSGELFF.

The chain carries TRBV6-2 or TRBV6-3 and TRBJ2-1, with 7 bases fitting TRBD2. Germline CDR1 is MNHEY and CDR2 is SVGEGT. CDR3 length equals 16 residues. V gave up 0 bases and J gave up 4 bases; unmatched junction bases: 6. The CDR3, as DNA: TGTGCCAGCAGTTACTCTGGCGGGAGTACTTACAATGAGCAGTTCTTC. Protein product: CASSYSGGSTYNEQFF.

V gene TRBV7-8 combines with J gene TRBJ2-2; D gene uncertain. The CDR3 is 16 amino acids. V lost 5 bases and J lost 4, with 17 bases in between. The V gene's germline CDR1 is SGHVS and CDR2 FQNEAQ. CDR3 coding DNA: TGTGCCAGCAGCGCCGGACGGACCTCGGGCACCGGGGAGCTGTTTTTT. Amino acid sequence: CASSAGRTSGTGELFF.

This clonotype was seen many times. The chain recombines TRBV20-1 with TRBJ2-6; 7 positions match TRBD2. V dropped 5 bases and J dropped 0; count of bases not matched to a gene: 4. The CDR3 length is 15 residues. Looked up from germline, CDR1 is DFQATT and CDR2 is SNEGSKA (reference sequence). In DNA form, the CDR3 reads TGCAGTGCTGGAGGGAGGGGCTCTGGGGCCAACGTCCTGACTTTC. Translation gives CSAGGRGSGANVLTF.

The rearrangement links TRBV4-3 to TRBJ2-7; D possibly corresponds to TRBD1 (6 bases). CDR3 length: 15 amino acids. V was clipped by 2 bases and J by 3 bases, with 14 bases between them. The germline CDR1 and CDR2 sequences are LGHNA and YSLEER. CDR3 in DNA: TGCGCCAGCAGCCAAACCCGACAGGTTCGCTACGAGCAGTACTTC. Protein product: CASSQTRQVRYEQYF.

The genes are TRBV20-1 and TRBJ2-2; 7 nucleotides line up with TRBD2. CDR3 length: 16 residues. CDR1 and CDR2 from the germline V gene are DFQATT and SNEGSKA (reference sequence). Germline trimming cut 3 bases from V and 0 bases from J; bases unmatched to any gene: 7. CDR3 bases: TGCAGTGCTAGGGCCTTGAGCGGGACGAACACCGGGGAGCTGTTTTTT. Translated, it gives CSARALSGTNTGELFF.

This clonotype was counted a few times. The CDR3 DNA is TGCAGTGCCCTACCGCTCAGGGGGCTAGAGCCCCAGCATTTT. It encodes CSALPLRGLEPQHF. J is TRBJ1-5 and V is TRBV20-1; 8 nucleotides line up with TRBD1. With 6 bases clipped from V and 8 bases from J, the junction kept 12 bases outside the gene matches. CDR1 and CDR2 (germline): DFQATT, SNEGSKA (reference sequence). This CDR3 comprises 14 residues.

This clonotype was observed a handful of times. The chain couples TRBV6-5 to TRBJ2-5, with D perhaps matching TRBD1 (6 bases). Trimming left V 7 bases short and J 5 bases short, with 11 bases between. The CDR3 spans 12 residues. The germline V gene encodes CDR1 MNHEY and CDR2 SVGAGI. The CDR3 DNA reads as TGTGCCAGCAATGGCAGGGGCGAGACCCAGTACTTC. As protein: CASNGRGETQYF.

The chain couples TRBV28 to TRBJ1-6, with no clear D. Trimming pared 3 bases from V and 7 bases from J, leaving 4 bases between. Germline-derived CDR1 and CDR2 are MDHEN and SYDVKM. This CDR3 comprises 12 residues. The CDR3 loop is CASSFVNSPLHF. Written as DNA, the CDR3 is TGTGCCAGCAGTTTTGTGAATTCACCCCTCCACTTT.

This clonotype occurred many times. The genes are TRBV10-1 and TRBJ1-5; maybe TRBD1 (5 bases). CDR1 is WNHNN, CDR2 SYGVQD, per germline (reference sequence). There are 13 residues in the CDR3. Trimming pared 5 bases from V and 6 bases from J, leaving 11 bases between. The CDR3 spells CASSPGGSQPQHF. The DNA of the CDR3 is TGCGCCAGCAGTCCGGGGGGGAGTCAGCCCCAGCATTTT.

This clonotype was picked up a small number of times. V is TRBV4-1 and J is TRBJ2-5; TRBD2 matches at 7 bases. V lost 1 base and J lost 5; bases outside the gene matches: 16. The CDR3 loop spans 18 amino acids. Germline values: CDR1 MGHRA, CDR2 YSYEKL. CDR3 in amino acids: CASSQARGLPGERETQYF. The DNA of the CDR3 is TGCGCCAGCAGCCAAGCCCGGGGACTACCCGGTGAACGGGAGACCCAGTACTTC.

The J gene is TRBJ2-7, the V gene TRBV6-2 or TRBV6-3; the D gene is possibly TRBD1 (5 bases). Germline V gene sequence: CDR1 MNHEY, CDR2 SVGEGT. The CDR3 consists of 12 residues. V lost 0 bases, J lost 8 bases, and 8 bases lay in between. CDR3 sequence (DNA): TGTGCCAGCAGTTACTCGACAGATAAGCAGTACTTC. It codes for CASSYSTDKQYF.

Only a few counts were recorded for this clonotype. The chain couples TRBV7-2 to TRBJ2-6; no clear D gene. CDR3 length: 15 amino acids. Germline loops: CDR1 SGHTA, CDR2 FQGNSA. Between the trimmed V and J ends, which lost 1 base and 2 bases, there was a span of 6 bases. CDR3 DNA sequence: TGTGCCAGCAGCTTAGTGAAGACTGGGGCCAACGTCCTGACTTTC. It translates to CASSLVKTGANVLTF.

A few counts support this clonotype. The chain links TRBV12-3 or TRBV12-4 to TRBJ1-6, with TRBD1 matching over 8 bases. The J segment lost 7 bases and the V segment lost 5 bases, leaving 4 bases of the junction unmatched. CDR3 length: 14 amino acids. CDR3 in DNA: TGTGCCAGCAGTCAGACAGGGGAAAATTCACCCCTCCACTTT. Translation: CASSQTGENSPLHF.

The V gene is TRBV6-5, the J gene TRBJ2-3, with 8 bases lining up with TRBD1. This CDR3 is 14 amino acids long. Germline assignment: CDR1 MNHEY and CDR2 SVGAGI. V was pared by 4 bases and J by 6 bases, with 6 bases of the junction left unmatched. DNA for the CDR3: TGTGCCAGCAGTTTGCGGACAGGGCACGATACGCAGTATTTT. This sequence encodes CASSLRTGHDTQYF.

This clonotype was recorded many times. The V and J genes are TRBV7-2 and TRBJ2-3; 7 bases align to TRBD1. The ends lost 6 bases at V and 2 bases at J; junction bases unmatched: 5. Germline V lookup: CDR1 SGHTA, CDR2 FQGNSA. There are 14 residues in the CDR3. CDR3 in amino acids: CASRRGTDTDTQYF. The CDR3 bases are TGTGCCAGCAGACGTGGGACAGACACAGATACGCAGTATTTT.

This clonotype showed up just a few times. This chain joins TRBV20-1 and TRBJ1-2; no reliable D call. CDR1 is DFQATT and CDR2 is SNEGSKA in the germline V gene (reference sequence). The CDR3 has 10 residues. Trimming removed 3 bases from V and 3 bases from J, with 2 bases in between. CDR3 in DNA: TGCAGTGCTAGTGACTATGGCTACACCTTC. It codes for CSASDYGYTF.